The source of this T cell receptor beta chain is a study of graft-versus-host responses after intestinal transplantation. On the study more broadly: Recipients got multivisceral, liver-intestinal, or isolated intestinal transplants. The study's findings and limits: Recipient-marrow GvH clones were detected, some having first appeared in ileum or blood.

CDR3 length: 21 amino acids. Trimming removed 3 bases from V and 0 bases from J; junction bases left unmatched: 15. Germline values: CDR1 SGDLS, CDR2 YYNGEE. Comments on this clone: Its target is unknown.

TCRdb's table, derived via immunoSEQ multiplex PCR, lists solely in-frame clones and lacks some. Of tens of thousands of clones in the sample, 85% to 95% were seen once. The rearrangement uses TRBV9 and TRBJ2-5; 15 bases line up with TRBD2. This TCR derives from a human donor who was the organ donor for an intestinal transplant. The sequences come from unstimulated CD8+ T cells sorted from spleen or lymph node cells, collected before transplant. CDR3 loop: CASSAPDGTSGGLQYQETQYF. The CDR3 DNA sequence: TGTGCCAGCAGCGCGCCGGACGGGACTAGCGGGGGGCTCCAGTACCAAGAGACCCAGTACTTC.